This T cell receptor beta chain emerged from a study of blood T cell repertoires in COVID-19. Across the study: Samples taken during acute and convalescent COVID-19 were collected in the United States, Italy and Spain. The cDNA or gDNA used as material had been derived from T cells, B-cell-depleted T cells, or PBMCs.

Study processing details: Reference gene primers were amplified, and this amplification served to estimate nucleated cell counts. Assay: immunoSEQ multiplex PCR; the TCRdb copy retains only in-frame clones and omits some. That table gives V, J and clone size, and the DNA gave D and trimming. Of approximately 500,000 clones listed, about 91% are singletons. The CDR3 is 13 amino acids. The V gene's germline CDR1 is GTSNPN and CDR2 SVGIG (reference sequence). The V gene end was trimmed by 8 bases and the J gene end by 4 bases; junction bases not matched to a gene: 10. What was sequenced was peripheral blood. This rearrangement joins TRBV30 to TRBJ2-7, with 8 bases fitting TRBD1. This TCR was sampled from a young man with COVID-19, enrolled during active disease. The CDR3 loop reads CARQGTGPYEQYF. CDR3 sequence (DNA): TGTGCCAGACAAGGGACAGGACCATACGAGCAGTACTTC.